Sequencing of this TCR beta chain was carried out in a study of T cell responses to AZD1222 COVID-19 vaccine. Using immunoSEQ multiplex PCR, the repertoire was profiled, and TCRdb retains in-frame clones only, with some absent. The data show around 150,000 clones, with around 92% seen just once and approximately 1.1% held by the top ten. The CDR3 spans 15 residues. The germline V gene has CDR1 SEHNR and CDR2 FQNEAQ (reference sequence). The V gene lost 3 bases and the J gene lost 4 bases, with 15 bases spanning the gap. The sequences come from peripheral blood, collected 28 days after the second AZD1222 dose. The V and J genes are TRBV7-9 and TRBJ1-1, with D possibly being TRBD1 (5 bases). The sequence derives from an adult who received the AZD1222 COVID-19 vaccine. The CDR3 sequence is CASSFRGLGSTEAFF. As DNA, the CDR3 is TGTGCCAGCAGCTTCCGGGGCCTCGGGAGCACTGAAGCTTTCTTT.